Listed below are T cell receptor beta chains from one sample, sequenced in a study of human T cells and chemical hapten exposure. TCRdb processed the RACE reads anew with MiXCR; each CDR3 protein has one entry. The sample comprises tens of thousands of distinct CDR3 sequences, 5.5% of which are singletons, and 9.5% to 15% rests with the top ten. Sequenced: whole blood. The receptors shown here come from a human donor in good health. Some clones in this sample may be carry-over from other donors' samples. The CDR3 runs from the conserved cysteine through the conserved F or W. A D gene is named only where the DNA matches it firmly. Part of the rows lack a size; the others show once, few, many or a class for expanded clones.

CDR3 | DNA | D | J | V | size
CASIRQGSGTEAFF | TGTGCCAGCATAAGACAGGGCTCGGGCACTGAAGCTTTCTTT | TRBD1 | TRBJ1-1 | TRBV6-5 | .
CASSPSSKQPQHF | TGTGCCAGCAGCCCCTCCTCGAAACAGCCCCAGCATTTT | . | TRBJ1-5 | TRBV7-6 | many
CSARGVTDTQYF | TGCAGTGCTAGGGGAGTAACAGATACGCAGTATTTT | . | TRBJ2-3 | TRBV20-1 | few
CSASREGDPFSGYF | TGCAGTGCTAGTAGGGAGGGGGACCCCTTTTCAGGGTATTTT | . | TRBJ2-3 | TRBV20-1 | .
CSAKVSRTSGRSGSTDTQYF | TGCAGTGCCAAAGTTTCCAGAACTAGCGGGAGAAGTGGTAGCACAGATACGCAGTATTTT | TRBD2 | TRBJ2-3 | TRBV20-1 | few
CASSFGGSSYNEQFF | TGTGCCAGCAGCTTTGGGGGGTCTTCCTACAATGAGCAGTTCTTC | . | TRBJ2-1 | TRBV11-2 | few
CASSLPGTNTYEQYF | TGTGCCAGCAGTCTGCCCGGGACCAATACCTACGAGCAGTACTTC | . | TRBJ2-7 | TRBV28 | many
CASSFNEGTEAFF | TGCGCCAGCAGCTTCAACGAGGGCACTGAAGCTTTCTTT | . | TRBJ1-1 | TRBV5-1 | many
CATSREVATYNEQFF | TGTGCCACCAGCAGAGAGGTAGCCACCTACAATGAGCAGTTCTTC | . | TRBJ2-1 | TRBV15 | many
CASSLVSGMNTGELFF | TGTGCCAGCAGCTTAGTTAGCGGAATGAACACCGGGGAGCTGTTTTTT | . | TRBJ2-2 | TRBV7-9 | many
CASAKWRGASDEQFF | TGTGCCAGCGCTAAATGGAGAGGGGCGTCCGATGAGCAGTTCTTC | . | TRBJ2-1 | TRBV21-1 | few
CAWSGVSQETQYF | TGTGCCTGGTCGGGGGTCTCCCAAGAGACCCAGTACTTC | . | TRBJ2-5 | TRBV30 | .
CASSATSDRNYGYTF | TGTGCCAGCAGCGCCACCTCTGACAGGAACTATGGCTACACCTTC | . | TRBJ1-2 | TRBV5-4 | few
CAISEVSGTDTQYF | TGTGCCATCAGTGAGGTTAGCGGCACAGATACGCAGTATTTT | . | TRBJ2-3 | TRBV10-3 | many
CSASAFGENEQFF | TGCAGTGCTTCCGCCTTTGGGGAGAATGAGCAGTTCTTC | . | TRBJ2-1 | TRBV20-1 | few
CASSPRYRVSEAFF | TGTGCCAGCAGCCCCCGTTACAGGGTATCTGAAGCTTTCTTT | . | TRBJ1-1 | TRBV11-2 | .
CASSSWTNYGYTF | TGTGCCAGCAGTTCCTGGACAAACTATGGCTACACCTTC | . | TRBJ1-2 | TRBV6-5 | .
CASSLDTTEAFF | TGTGCCAGCAGCCTTGACACCACTGAAGCTTTCTTT | . | TRBJ1-1 | TRBV5-4 | few
CSAGGSAKNIQYF | TGCAGTGCCGGGGGCAGTGCCAAAAACATTCAGTACTTC | . | TRBJ2-4 | TRBV20-1 | many
CASSLGQGAYNEQFF | TGCGCCAGCAGCCTCGGACAGGGGGCCTACAATGAGCAGTTCTTC | TRBD1 | TRBJ2-1 | TRBV5-1 | .
CSADVPGQGRETQYF | TGCAGTGCTGATGTCCCAGGGCAGGGTAGGGAGACCCAGTACTTC | . | TRBJ2-5 | TRBV20-1 | many
CASSLSRGGEQYF | TGTGCCAGCAGCTTATCTCGGGGGGGCGAGCAGTACTTC | TRBD2 | TRBJ2-7 | TRBV7-7 | many
CASKRAGSTYGYTF | TGTGCCAGCAAAAGAGCGGGGTCTACCTATGGCTACACCTTC | . | TRBJ1-2 | TRBV28 | many
CASSYYQGVNYGYTF | TGTGCCAGCAGTTATTACCAGGGGGTCAACTATGGCTACACCTTC | TRBD1 | TRBJ1-2 | TRBV6-5 | many
CASSLDPGTGIHEQFF | TGCGCCAGCAGCTTGGACCCCGGGACAGGGATCCATGAGCAGTTCTTC | TRBD1 | TRBJ2-1 | TRBV5-1 | many
CASSLSGVSYEQYF | TGTGCCAGCAGTTTATCGGGGGTTTCCTACGAGCAGTACTTC | . | TRBJ2-7 | TRBV28 | .
CASSSPGPGGPHNEQFF | TGTGCCAGCAGTTCCCCCGGCCCGGGAGGGCCCCACAATGAGCAGTTCTTC | TRBD2 | TRBJ2-1 | TRBV28 | many
CASSLGQDLREQYF | TGTGCCAGCAGTTTGGGACAGGACTTACGAGAGCAGTACTTC | TRBD1 | TRBJ2-7 | TRBV27 | .
CSVEAPGLADTQYF | TGCAGCGTTGAAGCCCCCGGGTTAGCAGATACGCAGTATTTT | . | TRBJ2-3 | TRBV29-1 | medium-sized
CATSDGEFDGYTF | TGTGCCACCAGTGATGGGGAGTTTGATGGCTACACCTTC | . | TRBJ1-2 | TRBV24-1 | few
CASRRGTGNEKLFF | TGCGCCAGCAGGCGGGGGACCGGTAATGAAAAACTGTTTTTT | . | TRBJ1-4 | TRBV5-1 | few
CASRPRDRARGGYTF | TGTGCCAGCCGACCCCGGGACAGGGCTCGAGGTGGCTACACCTTC | TRBD1 | TRBJ1-2 | TRBV7-9 | .
CSASFAQALSYNEQFF | TGCAGTGCTAGTTTTGCACAGGCACTTTCCTACAATGAGCAGTTCTTC | . | TRBJ2-1 | TRBV20-1 | many
CASSSRADGAVEQYF | TGTGCCAGCAGTTCCCGGGCCGATGGTGCCGTCGAGCAGTACTTC | . | TRBJ2-7 | TRBV28 | many
CASSSRGSGRTDTQYF | TGTGCCAGCAGTTCCCGGGGTAGCGGGAGAACAGATACGCAGTATTTT | TRBD2 | TRBJ2-3 | TRBV28 | many
CASSQQGARGTEAFF | TGTGCCAGCAGCCAACAGGGGGCTAGGGGCACTGAAGCTTTCTTT | TRBD1 | TRBJ1-1 | TRBV2 | few
CASREGATDTQYF | TGTGCCAGCAGAGAGGGGGCGACAGATACGCAGTATTTT | TRBD1 | TRBJ2-3 | TRBV6-6 | few